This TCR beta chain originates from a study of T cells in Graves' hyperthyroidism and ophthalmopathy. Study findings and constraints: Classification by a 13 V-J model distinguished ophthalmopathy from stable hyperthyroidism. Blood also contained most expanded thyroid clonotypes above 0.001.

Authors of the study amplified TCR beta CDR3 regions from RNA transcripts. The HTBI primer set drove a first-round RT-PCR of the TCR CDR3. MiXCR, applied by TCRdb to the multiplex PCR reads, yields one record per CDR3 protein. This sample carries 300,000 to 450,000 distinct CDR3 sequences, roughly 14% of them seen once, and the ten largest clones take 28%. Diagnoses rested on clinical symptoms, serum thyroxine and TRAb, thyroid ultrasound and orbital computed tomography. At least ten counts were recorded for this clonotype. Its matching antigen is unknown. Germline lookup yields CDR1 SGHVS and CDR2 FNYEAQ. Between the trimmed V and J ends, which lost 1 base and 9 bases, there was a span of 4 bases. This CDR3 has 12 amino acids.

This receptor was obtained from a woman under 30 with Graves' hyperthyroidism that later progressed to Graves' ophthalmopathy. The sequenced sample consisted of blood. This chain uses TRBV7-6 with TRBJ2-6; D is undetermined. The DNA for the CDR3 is TGTGCCAGCAGCTTAGGTCGCAACGTCCTGACTTTC. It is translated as CASSLGRNVLTF. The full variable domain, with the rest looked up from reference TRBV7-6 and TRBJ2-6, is GAGVSQSPRYKVTKRGQDVALRCDPISGHVSLYWYRQALGQGPEFLTYFNYEAQQDKSGLPNDRFSAERPEGSISTLTIQRTEQRDSAMYRCASSLGRNVLTFGAGSRLTVL.